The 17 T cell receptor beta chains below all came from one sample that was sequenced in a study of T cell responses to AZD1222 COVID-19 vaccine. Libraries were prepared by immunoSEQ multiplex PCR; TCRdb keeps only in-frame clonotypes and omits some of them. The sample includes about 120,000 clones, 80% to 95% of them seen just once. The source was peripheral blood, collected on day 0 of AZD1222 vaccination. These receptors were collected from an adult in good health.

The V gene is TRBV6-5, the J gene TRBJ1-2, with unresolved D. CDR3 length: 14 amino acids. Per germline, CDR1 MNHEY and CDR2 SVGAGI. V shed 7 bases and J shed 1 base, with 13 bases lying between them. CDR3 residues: CASKLGRNNYGYTF. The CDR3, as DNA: TGTGCCAGCAAATTAGGACGGAATAACTATGGCTACACCTTC.

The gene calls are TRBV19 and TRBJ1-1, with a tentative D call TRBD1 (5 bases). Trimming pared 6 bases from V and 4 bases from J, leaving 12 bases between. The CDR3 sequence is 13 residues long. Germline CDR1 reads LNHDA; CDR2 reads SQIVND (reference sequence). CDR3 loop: CASRGQVGTEAFF. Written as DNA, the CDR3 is TGTGCCAGTAGAGGACAAGTAGGCACTGAAGCTTTCTTT.

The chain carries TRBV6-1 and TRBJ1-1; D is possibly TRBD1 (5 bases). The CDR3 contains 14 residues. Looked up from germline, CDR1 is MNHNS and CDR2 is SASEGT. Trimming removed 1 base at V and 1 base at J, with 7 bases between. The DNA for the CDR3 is TGTGCCAGCAGTGAAGGCGGGGCGAACACTGAAGCTTTCTTT. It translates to CASSEGGANTEAFF.

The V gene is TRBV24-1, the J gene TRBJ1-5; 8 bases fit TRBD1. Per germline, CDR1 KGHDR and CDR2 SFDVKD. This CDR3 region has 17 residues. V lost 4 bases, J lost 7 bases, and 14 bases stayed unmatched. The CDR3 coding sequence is TGTGCCACCAGTGACCCCAGACAGGGGAGCGGAACGCAGCCCCAGCATTTT. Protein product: CATSDPRQGSGTQPQHF.

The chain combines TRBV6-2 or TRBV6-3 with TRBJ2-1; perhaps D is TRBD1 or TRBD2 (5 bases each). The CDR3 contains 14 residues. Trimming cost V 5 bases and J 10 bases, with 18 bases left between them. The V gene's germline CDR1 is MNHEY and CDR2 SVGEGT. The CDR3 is CASSITGTMEEQFF. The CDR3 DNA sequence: TGTGCCAGCAGTATCACCGGGACCATGGAGGAGCAGTTCTTC.

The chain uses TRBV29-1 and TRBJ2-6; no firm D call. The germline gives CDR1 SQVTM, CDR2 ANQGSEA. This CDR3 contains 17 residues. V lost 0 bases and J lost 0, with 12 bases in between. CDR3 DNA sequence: TGCAGCGTTGAAGAGGCAGGAAAGAACTCTGGGGCCAACGTCCTGACTTTC. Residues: CSVEEAGKNSGANVLTF.

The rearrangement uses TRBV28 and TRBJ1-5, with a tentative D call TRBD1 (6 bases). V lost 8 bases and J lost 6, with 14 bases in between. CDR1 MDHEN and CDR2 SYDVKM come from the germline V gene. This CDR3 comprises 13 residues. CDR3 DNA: TGTGCCAGCTTCAGTTGGGGGGCTCAGCCCCAGCATTTT. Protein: CASFSWGAQPQHF.

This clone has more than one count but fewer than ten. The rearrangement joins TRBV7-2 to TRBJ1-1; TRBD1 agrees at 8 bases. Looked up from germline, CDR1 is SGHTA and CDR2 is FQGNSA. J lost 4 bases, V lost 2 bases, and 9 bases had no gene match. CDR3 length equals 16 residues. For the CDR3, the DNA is TGTGCCAGCAGCTTAAGCGAGGACAGGGTTGCCACTGAAGCTTTCTTT. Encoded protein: CASSLSEDRVATEAFF.

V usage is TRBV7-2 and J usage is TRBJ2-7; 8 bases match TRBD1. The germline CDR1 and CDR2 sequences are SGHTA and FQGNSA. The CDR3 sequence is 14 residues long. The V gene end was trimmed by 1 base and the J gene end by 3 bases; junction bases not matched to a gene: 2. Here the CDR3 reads CASSLGGQGYEQYF. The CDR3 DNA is TGTGCCAGCAGCTTAGGAGGACAGGGCTACGAGCAGTACTTC.

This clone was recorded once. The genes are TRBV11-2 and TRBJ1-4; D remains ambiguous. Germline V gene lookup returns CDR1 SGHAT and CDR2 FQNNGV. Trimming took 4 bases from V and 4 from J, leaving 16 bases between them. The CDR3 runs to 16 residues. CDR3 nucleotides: TGTGCCAGCAGCTCAGTACGCGGCAGAGTTAATGAAAAACTGTTTTTT. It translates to CASSSVRGRVNEKLFF.

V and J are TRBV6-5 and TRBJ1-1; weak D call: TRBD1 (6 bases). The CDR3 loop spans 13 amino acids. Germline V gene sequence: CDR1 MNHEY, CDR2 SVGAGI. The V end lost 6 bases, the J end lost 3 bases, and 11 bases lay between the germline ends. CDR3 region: CASSTQGYTEAFF. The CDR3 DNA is TGTGCCAGCAGCACACAGGGCTACACTGAAGCTTTCTTT.

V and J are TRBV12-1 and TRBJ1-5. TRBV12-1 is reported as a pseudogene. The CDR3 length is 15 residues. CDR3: CASSVRIGGGKPQHF. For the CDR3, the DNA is TGTGCCAGCAGCGTAAGGATAGGGGGAGGTAAGCCCCAGCATTTT.

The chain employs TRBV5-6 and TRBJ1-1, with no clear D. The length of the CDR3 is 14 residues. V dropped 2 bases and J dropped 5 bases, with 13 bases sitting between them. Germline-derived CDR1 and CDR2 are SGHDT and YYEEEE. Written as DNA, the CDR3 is TGTGCCAGCAGCTTTGATATGGATCGAACTGAAGCTTTCTTT. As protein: CASSFDMDRTEAFF.

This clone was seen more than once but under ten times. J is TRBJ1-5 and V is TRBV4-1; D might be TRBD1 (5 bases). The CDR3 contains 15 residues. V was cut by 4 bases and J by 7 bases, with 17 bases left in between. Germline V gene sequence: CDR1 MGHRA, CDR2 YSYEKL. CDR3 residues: CASSRTPGGFQPQHF. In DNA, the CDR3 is TGCGCCAGCAGCCGGACCCCCGGGGGGTTCCAGCCCCAGCATTTT.

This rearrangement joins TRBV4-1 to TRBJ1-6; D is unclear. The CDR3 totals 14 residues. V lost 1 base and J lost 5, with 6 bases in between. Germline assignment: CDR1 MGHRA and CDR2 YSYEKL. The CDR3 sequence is CASSQVENNSPLHF. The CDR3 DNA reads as TGCGCCAGCAGCCAAGTCGAAAATAATTCACCCCTCCACTTT.

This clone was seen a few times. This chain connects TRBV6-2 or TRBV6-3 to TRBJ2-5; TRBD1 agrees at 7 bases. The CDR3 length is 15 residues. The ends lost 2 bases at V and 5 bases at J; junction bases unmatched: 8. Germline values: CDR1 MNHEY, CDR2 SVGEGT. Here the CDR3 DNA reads TGTGCCAGCAGTTACGTACAGGGGACGCAGGAGACCCAGTACTTC. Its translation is CASSYVQGTQETQYF.

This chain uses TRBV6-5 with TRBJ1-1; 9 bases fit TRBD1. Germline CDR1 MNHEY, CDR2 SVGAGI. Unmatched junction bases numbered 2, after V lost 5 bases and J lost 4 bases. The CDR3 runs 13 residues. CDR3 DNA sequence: TGTGCCAGCAGTCGGGACAGGGTCACTGAAGCTTTCTTT. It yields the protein CASSRDRVTEAFF.